This TCR beta chain was sequenced in a study of shared clonotypes between healthy human individuals. Libraries were prepared by immunoSEQ multiplex PCR; TCRdb keeps only in-frame clonotypes and omits some of them. Among millions of clones listed, roughly 96% were seen once. CDR1 is MDHEN and CDR2 is SYDVKM in the germline V gene. V shed 9 bases and J shed 0 bases, with 11 bases lying between them. The CDR3 spans 13 residues. This TCR derives from a man aged 18 to 29 in good health. This chain connects TRBV28 to TRBJ1-1; no clear D. The sequencing sample was made of naive CD4+ T cells sorted from blood. Noted subset: CD45RA+ positively selected. This CDR3 is CASRRMLNTEAFF. Written as DNA, the CDR3 is TGTGCCAGTAGACGGATGCTGAACACTGAAGCTTTCTTT.